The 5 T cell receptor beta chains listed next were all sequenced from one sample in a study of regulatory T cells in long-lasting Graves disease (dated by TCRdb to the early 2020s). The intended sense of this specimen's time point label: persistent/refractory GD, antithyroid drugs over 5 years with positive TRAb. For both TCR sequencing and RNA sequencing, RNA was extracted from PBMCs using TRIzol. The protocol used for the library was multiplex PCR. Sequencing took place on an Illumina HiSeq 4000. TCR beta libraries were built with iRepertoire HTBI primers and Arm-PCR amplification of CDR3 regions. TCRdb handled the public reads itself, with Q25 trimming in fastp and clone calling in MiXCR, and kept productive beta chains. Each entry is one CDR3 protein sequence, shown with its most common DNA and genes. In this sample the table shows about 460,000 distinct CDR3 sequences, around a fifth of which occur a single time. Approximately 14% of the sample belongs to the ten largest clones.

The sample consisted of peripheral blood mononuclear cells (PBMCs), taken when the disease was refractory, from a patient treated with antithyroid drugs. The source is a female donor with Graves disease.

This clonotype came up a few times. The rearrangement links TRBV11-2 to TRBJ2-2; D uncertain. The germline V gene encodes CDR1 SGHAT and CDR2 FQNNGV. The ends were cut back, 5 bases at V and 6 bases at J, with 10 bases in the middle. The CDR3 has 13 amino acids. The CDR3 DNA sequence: TGTGCCAGCAGCCCTGTGGGCGCCGGGGAGCTGTTTTTT. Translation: CASSPVGAGELFF.

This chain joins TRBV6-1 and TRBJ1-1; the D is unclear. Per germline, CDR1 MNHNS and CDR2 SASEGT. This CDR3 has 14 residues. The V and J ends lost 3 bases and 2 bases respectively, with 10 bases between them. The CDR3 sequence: CASSEFRSNTEAFF. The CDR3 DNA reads TGTGCCAGCAGTGAGTTCCGGTCAAACACTGAAGCTTTCTTT.

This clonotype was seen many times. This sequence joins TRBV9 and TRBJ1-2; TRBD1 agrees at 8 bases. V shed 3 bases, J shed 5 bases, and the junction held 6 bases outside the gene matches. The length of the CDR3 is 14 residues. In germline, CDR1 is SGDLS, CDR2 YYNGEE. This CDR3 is CASSGQGSLYGYTF. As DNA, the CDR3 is TGTGCCAGCAGCGGACAGGGGAGCCTTTATGGCTACACCTTC.

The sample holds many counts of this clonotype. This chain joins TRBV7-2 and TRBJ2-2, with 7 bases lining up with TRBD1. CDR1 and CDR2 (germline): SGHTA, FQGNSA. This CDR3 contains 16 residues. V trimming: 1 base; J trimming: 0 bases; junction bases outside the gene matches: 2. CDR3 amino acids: CASSLGGTANTGELFF. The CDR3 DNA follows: TGTGCCAGCAGCTTAGGAGGGACAGCGAACACCGGGGAGCTGTTTTTT. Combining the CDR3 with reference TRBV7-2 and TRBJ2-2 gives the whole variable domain GAGVSQSPSNKVTEKGKDVELRCDPISGHTALYWYRQSLGQGLEFLIYFQGNSAPDKSGLPSDRFSAERTGGSVSTLTIQRTQQEDSAVYLCASSLGGTANTGELFFGEGSRLTVL.

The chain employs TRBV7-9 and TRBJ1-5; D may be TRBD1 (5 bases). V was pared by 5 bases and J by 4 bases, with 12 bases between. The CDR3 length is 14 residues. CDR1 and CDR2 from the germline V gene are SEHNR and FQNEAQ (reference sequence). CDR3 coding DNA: TGTGCCAGCAGCCGAGGGCAGGGTAATCAGCCCCAGCATTTT. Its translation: CASSRGQGNQPQHF.